This T cell receptor (beta chain) was recorded in a study of cytomegalovirus exposure and HLA in healthy donors. Regarding the study as a whole: At a 0.05 false discovery rate, a later analysis found 16,951 TCR beta sequences to be associated with HLA alleles.

Turning to this clone: What it recognizes is unknown.

Germline V gene sequence: CDR1 LNHDA, CDR2 SQIVND (reference sequence). The CDR3 has 17 amino acids. V lost 3 bases and J lost 6, with 23 bases in between. It was with 60 Vbeta and 13 Jbeta primers that the PCR ran. Using immunoSEQ multiplex PCR, the repertoire was profiled, and TCRdb retains in-frame clones only, with some absent. The sample includes 57,000 or so clones, less than 85% seen only once; the top ten take around 19%. The chain carries TRBV19 and TRBJ1-1; D remains unclear. This receptor was identified in an older woman in good health and CMV-seropositive. Sequencing input: PBMCs. CDR3 sequence (DNA): TGTGCCAGTAGTATTGGAGACGGCCTAATTGTAACCGCTGAAGCTTTCTTT. As protein: CASSIGDGLIVTAEAFF.